The subject of this entry is one TCR beta chain. This table comes from immunoSEQ multiplex PCR, and its TCRdb copy is limited to in-frame clones, with some not included. Altogether 55,000 to 65,000 clones are present, about 82% being singletons, with the ten largest covering about an eighth. This sample is drawn from a study of T cells in tumors after PD-1 blockade. Study information: Prior checkpoint blockade, systemic immunosuppressant use, or anti-cancer therapy within 4 weeks excluded patients. Patients received pembrolizumab 200 mg every 3 weeks or cemiplimab 350 mg every 2 weeks. Some patients also took daily vismodegib 150 mg during anti-PD-1 treatment.

CDR3 length equals 16 residues. Germline values: CDR1 SGHRS, CDR2 YFSETQ. V shed 0 bases and J shed 0 bases, with 10 bases lying between them. The chain links TRBV5-1 to TRBJ1-3; D gene ambiguous. This TCR came from a human donor with basal cell carcinoma. Sequencing used PBMCs, obtained before anti-PD-1 treatment. The CDR3 protein is CASSLEVDASGNTIYF. For the CDR3, the DNA is TGCGCCAGCAGCTTGGAAGTGGATGCCTCTGGAAACACCATATATTTT. Together with reference TRBV5-1 and TRBJ1-3, the CDR3 gives the full variable domain: KAGVTQTPRYLIKTRGQQVTLSCSPISGHRSVSWYQQTPGQGLQFLFEYFSETQRNKGNFPGRFSGRQFSNSRSEMNVSTLELGDSALYLCASSLEVDASGNTIYFGEGSWLTVV.